This TCR beta chain was found in a study of CD8 T cells in ankylosing spondylitis. Regarding the study as a whole: From matched ankylosing spondylitis synovial fluid, disease-linked clones were reportedly recovered at significantly enriched levels. One TCR beta motif, made up of roughly eight highly homologous variants, appeared characteristic of ankylosing spondylitis blood.

Germline assignment: CDR1 SGHDN and CDR2 FVKESK. The CDR3 has 15 residues. With V trimmed by 0 bases and J by 7 bases, 6 bases remained unmatched. Concerning this clonotype: The antigen remains unidentified.

Quantitative 5'-RACE with molecular barcodes produced the TCR beta libraries. TCRdb passed the 5' RACE reads through MiXCR, listing each CDR3 protein once. The sample contains some 140,000 distinct CDR3 sequences, 7% to 9% of which appear only once. Sample: synovial fluid, either unsorted or a sorted T cell fraction (not recorded which). The TCR was taken from a male donor with ankylosing spondylitis. The J gene is TRBJ2-3, the V gene TRBV14; 8 bases are shared with TRBD1. CDR3: CASSQEGQAWNTQYF. The DNA for the CDR3 is TGTGCCAGCAGCCAAGAGGGACAGGCATGGAATACGCAGTATTTT.